This section outlines one TCR beta chain sequence together with its context. This sample was taken from a study of blood T cell repertoires in COVID-19. Study background: T cells, B-cell-depleted T cells, or PBMCs supplied cDNA or gDNA.

TCRdb's copy holds only in-frame clones and misses some; the assay was immunoSEQ multiplex PCR. The table records more than 250,000 clones, more than 75% of them present only once. This CDR3 contains 16 residues. Germline-derived CDR1 and CDR2 are KGHSH and LQKENI. V lost 1 base to trimming and J lost 0 bases, with 10 bases between them. The TCR comes from a woman in her forties or fifties with acute or convalescent COVID-19. V and J are TRBV18 and TRBJ1-5; TRBD1 is a possible D gene (5 bases). Material for sequencing was peripheral blood. CDR3 loop: CASSPQSRGSNQPQHF. The CDR3 DNA is TGTGCCAGCTCACCACAGTCTAGGGGTAGCAATCAGCCCCAGCATTTT.